The sequence of this T cell receptor beta chain was determined in a study of a mutant IDH1 vaccine in newly diagnosed glioma. The wider study: Vaccine administration was initiated 4-6 weeks following radiotherapy alone, or with temozolomide cycles. Treated patients had a mean age of 40.4 years and an approximately 62% male, roughly 40% female split. Previous treatment comprised radiotherapy, temozolomide, or both, mostly both.

Remarks on this clone: Its antigen is unidentified.

The sample's time point: week 23, last vaccination. Every single dose of the vaccine, 300 ug of mutant IDH1 20-mer peptide, came with topical imiquimod. New astrocytomas of WHO grade 3 or 4 that were IDH1-mutant and ATRX-lost were found in the donors. The CDR3 spans 16 residues. Per germline, CDR1 LGHNA and CDR2 YNFKEQ. V lost 0 bases to trimming and J lost 0 bases, with 9 bases between them. The data were produced by immunoSEQ multiplex PCR, yet TCRdb's version contains in-frame clones alone and is incomplete. The sample has tens of thousands of clones; over 70% are singletons. The chain couples TRBV4-2 to TRBJ2-1; D is possibly TRBD2 (5 bases). The sequencing here drew on PBMCs, taken from a glioma patient whose treatment included an IDH1 peptide vaccine. The receptor's source is a middle-aged man with glioma. The CDR3 DNA sequence: TGTGCCAGCAGCCAAGATGAGGGCAGCTCCTACAATGAGCAGTTCTTC. Its translation is CASSQDEGSSYNEQFF.